This is a list of T cell receptor beta chains from one sample in a study of T cell responses to AZD1222 COVID-19 vaccine. Method: immunoSEQ multiplex PCR; TCRdb's copy keeps in-frame clones and lacks some. Of 150,000 to 200,000 clones detected, around 88% appear once; the ten largest clones hold 11%. This material consisted of peripheral blood, taken 28 days after the second AZD1222 dose. The receptors come from an adult who received the AZD1222 COVID-19 vaccine. Each CDR3 is given with its conserved first and last residue. Fields, in order: V gene, J gene, clone size, D gene, CDR3 protein, CDR3 DNA. The D gene is left open where the match is weak. Clone size is not always given. Where it is, it says once, few, many or a class for expanded clones.

TRBV20-1	TRBJ2-1	.	.	CSASNPRDNHNNEQFF	TGCAGTGCTAGTAATCCCCGGGACAACCATAACAATGAGCAGTTCTTC
TRBV10-2	TRBJ2-6	.	.	CASSESGANVLTF	TGCGCCAGCAGTGAGTCTGGGGCCAACGTCCTGACTTTC
TRBV30	TRBJ2-2	.	.	CAWNGANTGELFF	TGTGCCTGGAACGGGGCGAACACCGGGGAGCTGTTTTTT
TRBV7-9	TRBJ2-5	.	TRBD2	CASIHPGGLETQYF	TGTGCCAGCATCCACCCGGGAGGGTTAGAGACCCAGTACTTC
TRBV6-6	TRBJ2-7	.	.	CASSLQPGHSYEQYF	TGTGCCAGCAGTCTTCAACCGGGACACAGCTACGAGCAGTACTTC
TRBV7-2	TRBJ2-3	.	TRBD1	CASSQGTGTDTQYF	TGTGCCAGCAGCCAAGGGACAGGGACAGATACGCAGTATTTT
TRBV21-1	TRBJ2-1	.	.	CASSKALLAGGPCNEQFF	TGTGCCAGCAGCAAAGCCCTTTTAGCGGGGGGGCCCTGCAATGAGCAGTTCTTC
TRBV19	TRBJ2-5	.	.	CASSMRQGPSGETQYF	TGTGCCAGTAGTATGAGGCAGGGGCCTTCAGGGGAGACCCAGTACTTC
TRBV7-2	TRBJ1-2	few	.	CASTSRGNYGYTF	TGTGCCAGCACCTCGCGGGGGAACTATGGCTACACCTTC
TRBV5-6	TRBJ2-7	.	.	CASSFQTTYEQYF	TGTGCCAGCAGCTTCCAAACTACCTACGAGCAGTACTTC
TRBV7-2	TRBJ2-7	.	.	CASSFGEYYEQYF	TGTGCCAGCAGCTTTGGGGAATACTACGAGCAGTACTTC
TRBV19	TRBJ1-5	.	TRBD1	CASSMTGGNQPQHF	TGTGCCAGTAGTATGACAGGGGGAAATCAGCCCCAGCATTTT
TRBV5-8	TRBJ1-5	.	.	CASSNRVQPQHF	TGTGCCAGCAGCAACAGGGTTCAGCCCCAGCATTTT
TRBV5-8	TRBJ1-5	.	.	CASSLAKGFNQPQHF	TGTGCCAGCAGCTTGGCCAAAGGCTTCAATCAGCCCCAGCATTTT
TRBV6-4	TRBJ2-2	.	.	CASSELSGSGTGELFF	TGTGCCAGCAGTGAATTGTCGGGGAGTGGAACCGGGGAGCTGTTTTTT
TRBV20-1	TRBJ2-7	once	.	CSASVAHEQYF	TGCAGTGCTAGTGTGGCCCACGAGCAGTACTTC
TRBV9	TRBJ1-6	.	.	CASSVDPAGSYNSPLHF	TGTGCCAGCAGCGTAGATCCGGCAGGATCATATAATTCACCCCTCCACTTT
TRBV4-3	TRBJ2-3	.	.	CASSQDSLADTQYF	TGCGCCAGCAGCCAAGACTCGCTAGCAGATACGCAGTATTTT
TRBV11-2	TRBJ2-5	.	TRBD1	CASSFGRDRGLRETQYF	TGTGCCAGCAGCTTCGGTCGGGACAGGGGGCTTCGGGAGACCCAGTACTTC
TRBV2	TRBJ2-2	.	.	CASSERPGEGRHTGELFF	TGTGCCAGCAGTGAACGTCCAGGGGAAGGACGTCACACCGGGGAGCTGTTTTTT
TRBV18	TRBJ1-1	.	TRBD1	CASSPDRGLLKNTEAFF	TGTGCCAGCTCACCCGACAGGGGCCTTCTTAAGAACACTGAAGCTTTCTTT
TRBV10-3	TRBJ2-5	.	.	CAISESVGGLQETQYF	TGTGCCATCAGTGAGTCGGTGGGGGGCCTCCAAGAGACCCAGTACTTC
TRBV2	TRBJ1-1	.	.	CASSALMFTEAFF	TGTGCCAGCAGTGCTCTCATGTTCACTGAAGCTTTCTTT
TRBV24-1	TRBJ2-5	.	TRBD2	CATSHGGGVETQYF	TGTGCCACCAGCCACGGGGGGGGAGTGGAGACCCAGTACTTC
TRBV3-1/TRBV3-2	TRBJ1-4	.	TRBD1	CASSQDLGQGGEKLFF	TGTGCCAGCAGCCAAGATCTGGGACAGGGCGGGGAAAAACTGTTTTTT
TRBV5-6	TRBJ1-3	.	.	CASSLDIWSSGNTIYF	TGTGCCAGCAGCTTGGATATCTGGAGCTCTGGAAACACCATATATTTT
TRBV30	TRBJ2-2	.	TRBD2	CAWSPTSGGNTGELFF	TGTGCCTGGAGTCCCACTAGCGGGGGGAACACCGGGGAGCTGTTTTTT
TRBV5-1	TRBJ2-3	once	TRBD2	CASKGTRGMDTQYF	TGCGCCAGCAAGGGGACTAGGGGGATGGATACGCAGTATTTT
TRBV11-2	TRBJ2-2	.	.	CASSLAGRNTGELFF	TGTGCCAGCAGCTTAGCAGGGCGCAACACCGGGGAGCTGTTTTTT
TRBV25-1	TRBJ2-7	.	TRBD1	CASSGPGQGHEQYF	TGTGCCAGCAGTGGACCCGGACAGGGCCACGAGCAGTACTTC
TRBV10-3	TRBJ2-1	.	TRBD2	CAITAGRGALGNEQFF	TGTGCCATCACCGCTGGGCGGGGGGCTTTAGGCAATGAGCAGTTCTTC
TRBV2	TRBJ2-3	.	TRBD1	CASSEQLRTGVLSTDTQYF	TGTGCCAGCAGTGAACAACTTAGGACAGGGGTCCTCAGCACAGATACGCAGTATTTT
TRBV9	TRBJ1-3	.	.	CASSPPAQVGNTIYF	TGTGCCAGCAGCCCCCCCGCACAGGTTGGAAACACCATATATTTT
TRBV18	TRBJ2-7	once	.	CASSPEGHPSYEQYF	TGTGCCAGCTCACCAGAGGGACACCCCTCCTACGAGCAGTACTTC
TRBV6-6	TRBJ1-2	once	.	CATRPRGLAYGYTF	TGTGCCACCCGACCCCGAGGGTTGGCCTATGGCTACACCTTC
TRBV9	TRBJ2-7	.	.	CASSPTGTYYEQYF	TGTGCCAGCAGCCCAACTGGGACGTATTACGAGCAGTACTTC
TRBV5-5	TRBJ1-1	.	.	CASSSKGNTEAFF	TGTGCCAGCAGCTCGAAAGGGAACACTGAAGCTTTCTTT
TRBV19	TRBJ1-4	.	.	CASQNGWGNNEKLFF	TGTGCCAGCCAAAACGGATGGGGAAATAATGAAAAACTGTTTTTT
TRBV7-2	TRBJ2-5	.	.	CASSLGRRETQYF	TGTGCCAGCAGCTTAGGACGACGAGAGACCCAGTACTTC
TRBV29-1	TRBJ1-1	.	.	CSVAPGDTEAFF	TGCAGCGTGGCCCCAGGGGACACTGAAGCTTTCTTT
TRBV21-1	TRBJ2-7	once	.	CASSKGPKGRGYEQYF	TGTGCCAGCAGCAAAGGCCCGAAGGGCAGGGGATACGAGCAGTACTTC
TRBV4-2	TRBJ1-2	.	.	CASSQDIRNYGYTF	TGTGCCAGCAGCCAAGATATTCGGAACTATGGCTACACCTTC
TRBV5-1	TRBJ2-4	.	.	CASSLVGGNVAKNIQYF	TGCGCCAGCAGCTTGGTAGGCGGTAACGTAGCCAAAAACATTCAGTACTTC
TRBV19	TRBJ2-7	.	.	CASSDPGLASHEQYF	TGTGCCAGTAGTGACCCGGGACTCGCTTCCCACGAGCAGTACTTC
TRBV7-2	TRBJ2-4	.	.	CASSPSLSRRVNIQYF	TGTGCCAGCAGCCCCAGCCTCTCTAGACGGGTAAACATTCAGTACTTC
TRBV4-1	TRBJ1-3	.	.	CASSPQAEGLWNTIYF	TGCGCCAGCAGCCCCCAAGCCGAGGGGCTCTGGAACACCATATATTTT